The 31 T cell receptor beta chains below were found in one sample sequenced in a study of OX40 agonist ivuxolimab in advanced cancers. Clones were read by immunoSEQ multiplex PCR, and TCRdb kept only the in-frame ones, dropping some. The table shows some 59,000 clones, with 80% to 90% occurring only once. The specimen was CD4+ or CD8+ T cells sorted from blood, collected in a trial of the OX40 agonist ivuxolimab. The receptors were sampled from an adult with an advanced solid tumor such as melanoma, head and neck, liver or kidney cancer.

The count of this clone is one. One end of the junction does not line up with germline, which may come from a read error. The chain has TRBV7-3 and TRBJ1-4; weak D call: TRBD1 (5 bases). This CDR3 is 13 amino acids long. Germline V lookup: CDR1 SGHTA, CDR2 FQGTGA. The DNA for the CDR3 is TGTGCCAGCAGCTTAGACCGGAGCGGGGGTAGGATTTTT. It is translated as CASSLDRSGGRIF.

For this clone: One end of the junction does not line up with germline, which may come from a read error. V gene TRBV19 combines with J gene TRBJ2-3, with 10 bases fitting TRBD1. Germline CDR1 LNHDA, CDR2 SQIVND (reference sequence). The CDR3 loop spans 14 amino acids. The DNA of the CDR3 is TGTGCCAGTAGTGTGACAGGGGGCACGGATACGCAGTATTTT. It codes for CASSVTGGTDTQYF.

The gene calls are TRBV11-2 and TRBJ2-5; possibly TRBD2 for D (7 bases). The germline V gene encodes CDR1 SGHAT and CDR2 FQNNGV. CDR3 length: 16 residues. Deletions cut 0 bases from V and 3 bases from J, with 14 bases between. CDR3 residues: CASSLDLGGRKETQYF. DNA for the CDR3: TGTGCCAGCAGCTTAGACTTGGGGGGGCGTAAAGAGACCCAGTACTTC. Full variable domain (outside the CDR3, taken from reference TRBV11-2 and TRBJ2-5): EAGVAQSPRYKIIEKRQSVAFWCNPISGHATLYWYQQILGQGPKLLIQFQNNGVVDDSQLPKDRFSAERLKGVDSTLKIQPAKLEDSAVYLCASSLDLGGRKETQYFGPGTRLLVL.

The J gene is TRBJ1-2, the V gene TRBV28; D may be TRBD1 (5 bases). Germline CDR1 MDHEN, CDR2 SYDVKM. The CDR3 covers 16 residues. Between the trimmed V and J ends, which lost 3 bases and 4 bases, there was a span of 18 bases. CDR3 region: CASSLPSSGTVYGYTF. CDR3 sequence (DNA): TGTGCCAGCAGTTTGCCCTCCTCCGGGACGGTCTATGGCTACACCTTC.

The gene calls are TRBV5-4 and TRBJ2-1, with 7 bases matching TRBD2. This CDR3 region has 12 residues. CDR1 is SGHNT, CDR2 YYREEE, per germline (reference sequence). The V gene end was trimmed by 2 bases and the J gene end by 13 bases; junction bases not matched to a gene: 6. The CDR3 loop is CASSFPSGEQFF. In nucleotides, the CDR3 is TGTGCCAGCAGCTTTCCTAGCGGTGAACAGTTCTTC.

The V call is TRBV28, the J call TRBJ1-2, with D possibly being TRBD1 (6 bases). Germline V lookup: CDR1 MDHEN, CDR2 SYDVKM. This CDR3 comprises 13 residues. Trimming left V 9 bases short and J 1 base short, with 12 bases between. The CDR3 bases are TGTGCCAGTGGACAGAACGTTAACTATGGCTACACCTTC. Protein: CASGQNVNYGYTF.

The V gene is TRBV6-5, the J gene TRBJ1-5; D gene ambiguous. Trimming removed 2 bases at V and 4 bases at J, with 6 bases between. Germline assignment: CDR1 MNHEY and CDR2 SVGAGI. This CDR3 is 13 amino acids long. CDR3 sequence (DNA): TGTGCCAGCAGTTACGATGAAAATCAGCCCCAGCATTTT. This codes for CASSYDENQPQHF.

J is TRBJ2-5 and V is TRBV4-2; TRBD1 or TRBD2 may be the D gene (5 bases each). V was trimmed by 1 base and J by 4 bases, leaving 19 bases between them. CDR1 is LGHNA, CDR2 YNFKEQ, per germline. The CDR3 covers 17 residues. The CDR3 nucleotides are TGTGCCAGCAGCCAAGTGTTCCCGGGGTTGAGGGGAGAGACCCAGTACTTC. Protein: CASSQVFPGLRGETQYF.

This clone was counted a few times. This chain joins TRBV10-3 and TRBJ1-5; D is uncertain. CDR1 and CDR2 (germline): ENHRY, SYGVKD. The germline V and J ends were trimmed by 2 bases and 3 bases, with 5 bases remaining between them. This CDR3 spans 13 amino acids. CDR3 nucleotide sequence: TGTGCCATCAGTGAGAGTTTCAATCAGCCCCAGCATTTT. This sequence encodes CAISESFNQPQHF.

Note on this clone: In the same sample, other DNA sequences code for this CDR3. This rearrangement joins TRBV19 to TRBJ1-1; tentatively, D is TRBD1 (6 bases). The germline gives CDR1 LNHDA, CDR2 SQIVND (reference sequence). There are 18 residues in the CDR3. Trimming shortened V by 7 bases and J by 0 bases, and 24 bases separated the two germline ends. The CDR3 DNA sequence: TGTGCCAGTACGCCTGGGGGGCCCCGAGGAGGCATGAACACTGAAGCTTTCTTT. Its translation is CASTPGGPRGGMNTEAFF.

The chain links TRBV5-4 to TRBJ1-1, with D unclear. Germline V gives CDR1 SGHNT, CDR2 YYREEE (reference sequence). The CDR3 spans 14 residues. Trimming shortened V by 0 bases and J by 1 base, and 7 bases separated the two germline ends. DNA of the CDR3: TGTGCCAGCAGCTTGGGGGGTGCGAACACTGAAGCTTTCTTT. As protein: CASSLGGANTEAFF.

The rearrangement uses TRBV15 and TRBJ2-5, with a weak D call TRBD2 (5 bases). Germline V gives CDR1 LNHNV, CDR2 YYDKDF (reference sequence). Trimming removed 0 bases from V and 4 bases from J, with 12 bases in between. CDR3 length: 15 amino acids. This chain's CDR3 is CATSRDFAGGETQYF. The CDR3, as DNA: TGTGCCACCAGCAGAGATTTCGCAGGAGGAGAGACCCAGTACTTC. The complete variable domain, with remaining parts taken from reference TRBV15 and TRBJ2-5, reads DAMVIQNPRYQVTQFGKPVTLSCSQTLNHNVMYWYQQKSSQAPKLLFHYYDKDFNNEADTPDNFQSRRPNTSFCFLDIRSPGLGDTAMYLCATSRDFAGGETQYFGPGTRLLVL.

Only one count was recorded for this clone. The CDR3 protein is CASSFGPRGGPHSNQPQHF. Written as DNA, the CDR3 is TGTGCCAGCAGTTTCGGGCCCCGAGGGGGTCCCCATAGCAATCAGCCCCAGCATTTT. V usage is TRBV28 and J usage is TRBJ1-5, with D tentatively TRBD1 (6 bases). The germline V gene encodes CDR1 MDHEN and CDR2 SYDVKM. The CDR3 extends over 19 amino acids. Trimming cost V 3 bases and J 0 bases, with 21 bases left between them.

V is TRBV9 and J is TRBJ2-7; D ambiguous. There are 14 residues in the CDR3. Germline V gives CDR1 SGDLS, CDR2 YYNGEE. Trimming pared 4 bases from V and 3 bases from J, leaving 14 bases between. CDR3 sequence reads: CASSPVLTSYEQYF. DNA of the CDR3: TGTGCCAGCAGCCCCGTTTTGACCAGCTACGAGCAGTACTTC.

The rearrangement uses TRBV6-1 and TRBJ1-1; D call uncertain. The CDR3 has 14 amino acids. V was clipped by 6 bases and J by 1 base, with 12 bases between them. Germline CDR1 and CDR2: MNHNS and SASEGT. The CDR3 DNA is TGTGCCAGCAGCACCGGACTCGAGAACACTGAAGCTTTCTTT. This encodes CASSTGLENTEAFF.

The V gene is TRBV20-1, the J gene TRBJ2-5; D may be TRBD1 (6 bases). V shed 5 bases and J shed 5 bases, with 9 bases lying between them. In germline, CDR1 is DFQATT, CDR2 SNEGSKA (reference sequence). This CDR3 region has 11 residues. The CDR3 spells CSAWTVETQYF. In DNA form, the CDR3 reads TGCAGTGCTTGGACAGTTGAGACCCAGTACTTC.

This rearrangement joins TRBV5-1 to TRBJ1-4; D not certain. Between the trimmed V and J ends, which lost 0 bases and 8 bases, there was a span of 14 bases. CDR1 and CDR2 from the germline V gene are SGHRS and YFSETQ. The CDR3 is made up of 15 amino acids. CDR3 sequence reads: CASSLAGREQEKLFF. The CDR3 coding sequence is TGCGCCAGCAGCTTGGCCGGAAGAGAGCAAGAAAAACTGTTTTTT.

The chain links TRBV5-4 to TRBJ2-4; 9 bases match TRBD1. With V trimmed by 5 bases and J by 8 bases, 11 bases remained unmatched. The germline V gene has CDR1 SGHNT and CDR2 YYREEE (reference sequence). This CDR3 comprises 15 residues. The CDR3 DNA sequence: TGTGCCAGCAGTTATCCGGGACAGGGATGGGACATTCAGTACTTC. Its translation is CASSYPGQGWDIQYF. Complete variable domain (other parts from reference TRBV5-4 and TRBJ2-4): ETGVTQSPTHLIKTRGQQVTLRCSSQSGHNTVSWYQQALGQGPQFIFQYYREEENGRGNFPPRFSGLQFPNYSSELNVNALELDDSALYLCASSYPGQGWDIQYFGAGTRLSVL.

The rearrangement links TRBV15 to TRBJ1-4; D gene ambiguous. Germline assignment: CDR1 LNHNV and CDR2 YYDKDF (reference sequence). Trimming stripped 5 bases from V and 0 bases from J, with 13 bases between. The CDR3 has 16 amino acids. The CDR3 is CATSGIGVATNEKLFF. The DNA of the CDR3 is TGTGCCACCAGCGGGATTGGGGTTGCAACTAATGAAAAACTGTTTTTT.

This clone was picked up a small number of times. J is TRBJ1-2 and V is TRBV19; 7 nucleotides agree with TRBD1. Germline values: CDR1 LNHDA, CDR2 SQIVND (reference sequence). V shed 6 bases, J shed 8 bases, and the junction held 15 bases outside the gene matches. The CDR3 is 15 residues long. Here the CDR3 reads CASSLLSQGVRGYTF. CDR3 DNA sequence: TGTGCCAGTAGCCTCCTGTCGCAGGGGGTTCGCGGCTACACCTTC.

V gene TRBV19 combines with J gene TRBJ2-5; the D gene could be TRBD1 or TRBD2 (5 bases each). Near its end, the DNA agrees better with TRBJ2-7, so the J call may be wrong. Germline V gene sequence: CDR1 LNHDA, CDR2 SQIVND (reference sequence). The CDR3 runs to 12 residues. CDR3 DNA: TGTGCCACTTTGGGACGGAACTACGAGCAGTACTTC. It is translated as CATLGRNYEQYF.

The chain recombines TRBV7-9 with TRBJ2-7, with 7 bases lining up with TRBD1. The ends lost 1 base at V and 3 bases at J; junction bases unmatched: 3. The CDR3 sequence is 14 residues long. Germline CDR1 reads SEHNR; CDR2 reads FQNEAQ (reference sequence). The CDR3 DNA follows: TGTGCCAGCAGCTTAGGCACAGGGGTCTACGAGCAGTACTTC. Amino acids: CASSLGTGVYEQYF. Using reference TRBV7-9 and TRBJ2-7 for the parts outside the CDR3, the full variable domain is DTGVSQNPRHKITKRGQNVTFRCDPISEHNRLYWYRQTLGQGPEFLTYFQNEAQLEKSRLLSDRFSAERPKGSFSTLEIQRTEQGDSAMYLCASSLGTGVYEQYFGPGTRLTVT.

V usage is TRBV19 and J usage is TRBJ2-2; D not certain. The germline CDR1 and CDR2 sequences are LNHDA and SQIVND (reference sequence). This CDR3 is built from 12 residues. V shed 5 bases and J shed 3 bases, with 4 bases lying between them. The CDR3 DNA follows: TGTGCCAGTAGTGTTTACACCGGGGAGCTGTTTTTT. Protein: CASSVYTGELFF.

This clone appeared a single time. The chain uses TRBV4-2 and TRBJ1-3, with 8 bases identical to TRBD1. The germline V gene encodes CDR1 LGHNA and CDR2 YNFKEQ. Losses at the gene ends were 2 bases for V and 3 bases for J; bases not matched to a gene: 6. The CDR3 covers 16 residues. In DNA, the CDR3 is TGTGCCAGCAGCCAACCGTTACAGGGGGTTGGAAACACCATATATTTT. It yields the protein CASSQPLQGVGNTIYF.

The table lists this clone with a few counts. The V call is TRBV7-8, the J call TRBJ2-2; the match to TRBD1 covers 7 bases. Germline CDR1 SGHVS, CDR2 FQNEAQ. Unmatched junction bases numbered 7, after V lost 5 bases and J lost 4 bases. This CDR3 spans 15 amino acids. CDR3 nucleotide sequence: TGTGCCAGCAGCCAAGGGACAGTTACCACCGGGGAGCTGTTTTTT. It yields the protein CASSQGTVTTGELFF.

For this clone: The junction does not match germline at one end; this may be a read error. Other DNA sequences within the sample encode an identical CDR3. The V gene is TRBV2, the J gene TRBJ2-7; D remains ambiguous. The CDR3 covers 12 residues. Germline loops: CDR1 SNHLY, CDR2 FYNNEI. The CDR3 DNA reads TGCGCCAGCAGTGTTGGGGTTCACGAGCAGTACTTC. Translating it yields CASSVGVHEQYF.

The chain has TRBV11-3 and TRBJ2-2; D is perhaps TRBD1 or TRBD2 (5 bases each). V shed 1 base and J shed 1 base, with 7 bases lying between them. This CDR3 has 15 amino acids. Germline lookup yields CDR1 SGHNT and CDR2 YENEEA. The CDR3 loop is CASSLGGWNTGELFF. CDR3 in DNA: TGTGCCAGCAGCTTAGGGGGGTGGAACACCGGGGAGCTGTTTTTT.

The gene calls are TRBV28 and TRBJ1-5; maybe TRBD1 (5 bases). CDR3 length: 13 amino acids. Germline CDR1 is MDHEN and CDR2 is SYDVKM. V was shortened by 8 bases and J by 7 bases, with 15 bases between the two germline ends. The CDR3 here is CASFGREGQPQHF. The CDR3 nucleotides are TGTGCCAGCTTCGGCAGGGAAGGACAGCCCCAGCATTTT.

The chain carries TRBV19 and TRBJ2-1; 9 bases match TRBD1. V was clipped by 10 bases and J by 5 bases; unmatched bases: 9. Germline values: CDR1 LNHDA, CDR2 SQIVND (reference sequence). This CDR3 spans 14 amino acids. The CDR3 region has the DNA TGTGCCACAGTCCGGGACAGGGTGGACAATGAGCAGTTCTTC. Translation gives CATVRDRVDNEQFF.

The chain is built from TRBV11-2 and TRBJ1-4, with D perhaps matching TRBD1 (5 bases). There are 12 residues in the CDR3. The V gene's germline CDR1 is SGHAT and CDR2 FQNNGV. Trimming cost V 2 bases and J 7 bases, with 5 bases left between them. CDR3 loop: CASSLRGEKLFF. CDR3 nucleotide sequence: TGTGCCAGCAGCTTAAGGGGTGAAAAACTGTTTTTT.

V usage is TRBV6-6 and J usage is TRBJ1-6; D is unclear. Germline V gene sequence: CDR1 MNHNY, CDR2 SVGAGI (reference sequence). The CDR3 is made up of 15 amino acids. V was pared by 0 bases and J by 13 bases, with 16 bases between. This CDR3 is CASSYSNMPWAPLHF. CDR3 sequence (DNA): TGTGCCAGCAGTTACTCGAACATGCCTTGGGCCCCCCTCCACTTT.